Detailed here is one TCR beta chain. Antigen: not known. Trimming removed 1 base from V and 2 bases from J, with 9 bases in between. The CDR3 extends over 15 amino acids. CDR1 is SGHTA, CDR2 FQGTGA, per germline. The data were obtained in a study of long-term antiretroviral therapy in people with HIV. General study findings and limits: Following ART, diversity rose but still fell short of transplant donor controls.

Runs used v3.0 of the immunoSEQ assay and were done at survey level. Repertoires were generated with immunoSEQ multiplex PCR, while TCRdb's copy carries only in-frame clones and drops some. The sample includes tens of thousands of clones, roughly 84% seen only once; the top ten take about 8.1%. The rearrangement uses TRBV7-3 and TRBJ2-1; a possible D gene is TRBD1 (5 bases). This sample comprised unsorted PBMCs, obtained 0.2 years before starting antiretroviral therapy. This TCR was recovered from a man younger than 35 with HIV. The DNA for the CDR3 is TGTGCCAGCAGCTTAAACAGGAATACCTACAATGAGCAGTTCTTC. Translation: CASSLNRNTYNEQFF. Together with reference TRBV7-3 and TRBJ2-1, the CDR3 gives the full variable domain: GAGVSQTPSNKVTEKGKYVELRCDPISGHTALYWYRQSLGQGPEFLIYFQGTGAADDSGLPNDRFFAVRPEGSVSTLKIQRTERGDSAVYLCASSLNRNTYNEQFFGPGTRLTVL.